The next 19 T cell receptor beta chains were all read from a single sample in a study of blood T cell repertoires in COVID-19 (dated by TCRdb to 2018 to 2021). Receptors were amplified or captured by the immunoSEQ multiplex PCR assay. In its TCRdb copy, this immuneACCESS table keeps in-frame sequences only and misses some clones. Where compared with another copy, unresolved V genes explain less than half of these, and the others have no known cause. For this sample the table gives 160,000 or so clones, of which around 80% were detected only once. Together, the top ten hold over 8% of the sample. Sequenced input: peripheral blood. These receptors all come from a woman aged 50 to 60 with acute or convalescent COVID-19.

The chain uses TRBV11-2 and TRBJ2-2, with 9 bases lining up with TRBD2. V gave up 7 bases and J gave up 5 bases; unmatched junction bases: 14. Germline values: CDR1 SGHAT, CDR2 FQNNGV. This CDR3 contains 17 residues. The CDR3 loop reads CASISALLAGLTGELFF. In DNA, the CDR3 is TGTGCCAGCATCAGCGCCCTTCTAGCGGGGCTTACCGGGGAGCTGTTTTTT.

The CDR3 reads CASSESLGQGHGYTF. The CDR3 coding sequence is TGTGCCAGCAGTGAGAGCTTGGGACAGGGCCATGGCTACACCTTC. J is TRBJ1-2 and V is TRBV6-1; TRBD1 agrees at 9 bases. V was clipped by 3 bases and J by 6 bases; unmatched bases: 8. Germline CDR1 reads MNHNS; CDR2 reads SASEGT. The CDR3 has 15 amino acids.

The J gene is TRBJ1-2, the V gene TRBV7-9; 9 bases match TRBD1. Germline V gives CDR1 SEHNR, CDR2 FQNEAQ (reference sequence). There are 17 residues in the CDR3. V lost 8 bases, J lost 0 bases, and 13 bases stayed unmatched. CDR3 in DNA: TGTGCCAGCTCGTCCGGGACAGGGTCCGTAGCTAACTATGGCTACACCTTC. Protein sequence: CASSSGTGSVANYGYTF.

V is TRBV11-1 and J is TRBJ2-6; D gene uncertain. CDR3 size: 16 residues. Germline values: CDR1 SGHAT, CDR2 FQDESV (reference sequence). The V and J ends lost 5 bases and 1 base respectively, with 12 bases between them. The CDR3 DNA is TGTGCCAGCAGCCACACGCTTGTATCTGGGGCCAACGTCCTGACTTTC. It translates to CASSHTLVSGANVLTF.

The chain has TRBV19 and TRBJ1-1, with D maybe TRBD1 (6 bases). Germline CDR1 reads LNHDA; CDR2 reads SQIVND (reference sequence). The CDR3 is made up of 15 amino acids. The V and J ends lost 0 bases and 5 bases respectively, with 13 bases between them. The CDR3 sequence is CASSIDEQGGTEAFF. In DNA form, the CDR3 reads TGTGCCAGTAGTATAGATGAACAGGGAGGGACTGAAGCTTTCTTT.

V and J are TRBV19 and TRBJ1-1; D is possibly TRBD1 (5 bases). Germline CDR1 and CDR2: LNHDA and SQIVND (reference sequence). V was cut by 5 bases and J by 5 bases, with 9 bases left in between. The CDR3 consists of 12 residues. CDR3 in DNA: TGTGCCAGTAGTGGACACCGAACTGAAGCTTTCTTT. As protein: CASSGHRTEAFF.

V is TRBV5-6 and J is TRBJ1-5; D gene unclear. The CDR3 totals 14 residues. V lost 3 bases and J lost 7, with 14 bases in between. Germline CDR1 and CDR2: SGHDT and YYEEEE. DNA of the CDR3: TGTGCCAGCAGCTCGGGAGGGAGGGCCCAGCCCCAGCATTTT. The encoded protein is CASSSGGRAQPQHF.

The rearrangement joins TRBV28 to TRBJ1-2; 7 bases are shared with TRBD1. The CDR3 totals 15 residues. From germline, CDR1 is MDHEN and CDR2 SYDVKM. After removal of 1 base from V and 7 bases from J, the junction contained 9 bases not matched to a gene. CDR3 sequence: CASSLFRQGGFGYTF. CDR3 coding DNA: TGTGCCAGCAGTTTATTTAGGCAAGGGGGCTTTGGCTACACCTTC.

This sequence joins TRBV4-3 and TRBJ1-2; 8 bases map to TRBD1. V shed 4 bases and J 5 bases; nucleotides not matched to a gene: 9. Germline CDR1 reads LGHNA; CDR2 reads YSLEER. This CDR3 has 15 residues. The CDR3 sequence is CASSRDGQGLYGYTF. DNA of the CDR3: TGCGCCAGCAGCCGCGACGGACAGGGCCTTTATGGCTACACCTTC.

The genes are TRBV7-3 and TRBJ2-1, with D possibly TRBD2 on 6 matching bases. Trimming left V 2 bases short and J 2 bases short, with 7 bases between. CDR3 length equals 14 residues. CDR1 and CDR2 from the germline V gene are SGHTA and FQGTGA. DNA of the CDR3: TGTGCCAGCAGCTTAGGAGGGACCTACAATGAGCAGTTCTTC. Translated, it gives CASSLGGTYNEQFF.

This sequence joins TRBV7-8 and TRBJ1-1; TRBD1 matches at 9 bases. J was trimmed by 4 bases and V by 5 bases; bases with no gene match: 5. The CDR3 spans 14 residues. Germline V gene data show CDR1 as SGHVS and CDR2 as FQNEAQ. CDR3 in amino acids: CASSIQGAGTEAFF. The CDR3 DNA reads as TGTGCCAGCAGCATACAGGGGGCGGGCACTGAAGCTTTCTTT.

The V and J genes are TRBV18 and TRBJ2-7; the D gene is possibly TRBD1 (5 bases). V dropped 3 bases and J dropped 4 bases, with 10 bases sitting between them. This CDR3 region has 13 residues. Germline V lookup: CDR1 KGHSH, CDR2 LQKENI. CDR3 sequence reads: CASSPQTAYEQYF. In DNA form, the CDR3 reads TGTGCCAGCTCACCCCAGACAGCATACGAGCAGTACTTC.

The chain is built from TRBV18 and TRBJ2-7; 10 bases are shared with TRBD1. The junction had 7 bases not matched to a gene; V was cut back by 2 bases and J by 6 bases. This CDR3 contains 15 residues. From germline, CDR1 is KGHSH and CDR2 LQKENI. The CDR3 DNA is TGTGCCAGCTCACCAGGGACAGGGGTTTTCGGCGAGCAGTACTTC. This codes for CASSPGTGVFGEQYF. Based on the CDR3 plus reference TRBV18 and TRBJ2-7, the full variable domain is NAGVMQNPRHLVRRRGQEARLRCSPMKGHSHVYWYRQLPEEGLKFMVYLQKENIIDESGMPKERFSAEFPKEGPSILRIQQVVRGDSAAYFCASSPGTGVFGEQYFGPGTRLTVT.

This clone has just a few counts. The genes are TRBV6-5 and TRBJ1-6, with 8 nucleotides matching TRBD1. Germline CDR1 MNHEY, CDR2 SVGAGI. V was clipped by 7 bases and J by 10 bases; unmatched bases: 6. This CDR3 spans 13 amino acids. CDR3 in DNA: TGTGCCAGCATTCAGGGGGCGCAATCACCCCTCCACTTT. Protein: CASIQGAQSPLHF.

The chain employs TRBV21-1 and TRBJ2-7; the table assigns TRBD1, which was not confirmed against the DNA. TRBV21-1 is an annotated pseudogene. The CDR3 spans 13 residues. The CDR3 DNA follows: TGTGCCAGCAGCAAAGGCAGGGCGGACGAGCAGTACTTC. The encoded protein is CASSKGRADEQYF.

This chain uses TRBV12-3 or TRBV12-4 with TRBJ1-1, with D uncertain. V was shortened by 5 bases and J by 1 base, with 8 bases between the two germline ends. The CDR3 covers 13 residues. The CDR3 loop is CASSIVGNTEAFF. CDR3 bases: TGTGCCAGCAGTATCGTCGGGAACACTGAAGCTTTCTTT.

V and J are TRBV7-2 and TRBJ1-2, with TRBD1 identical over 9 bases. With 5 bases clipped from V and 8 bases from J, the junction kept 9 bases outside the gene matches. Germline V gene lookup returns CDR1 SGHTA and CDR2 FQGNSA. There are 14 residues in the CDR3. CDR3 region: CASSRRDRVGGYTF. CDR3 sequence (DNA): TGTGCCAGCAGCCGCCGGGACAGGGTTGGGGGCTACACCTTC.

The chain joins TRBV14 to TRBJ2-4; 7 bases fit TRBD1. CDR3 size: 14 residues. Germline V CDR1 and CDR2: SGHDN, FVKESK. The J segment lost 6 bases and the V segment lost 3 bases, leaving 5 bases of the junction unmatched. CDR3 sequence (DNA): TGTGCCAGCAGCCAGCGACAGGGCCTAAACATTCAGTACTTC. Translating it yields CASSQRQGLNIQYF.

This clone was seen only once. V usage is TRBV5-4 and J usage is TRBJ1-1, with 7 nucleotides matching TRBD1. Germline V gene data show CDR1 as SGHNT and CDR2 as YYREEE (reference sequence). V dropped 5 bases and J dropped 8; count of bases not matched to a gene: 3. The CDR3 extends over 11 amino acids. CDR3 loop: CASSRDREAFF. In nucleotides, the CDR3 is TGTGCCAGCAGTCGGGACAGAGAAGCTTTCTTT. The whole variable domain, filled in from reference TRBV5-4 and TRBJ1-1, reads ETGVTQSPTHLIKTRGQQVTLRCSSQSGHNTVSWYQQALGQGPQFIFQYYREEENGRGNFPPRFSGLQFPNYSSELNVNALELDDSALYLCASSRDREAFFGQGTRLTVV.